Below, one TCR beta chain is given with its context. Its antigen target is currently unknown. No clone much larger than this one lies a single base away; base qualities are absent. This record comes from a study of human versus mouse CDR3 diversity and MHC coevolution (dated by TCRdb to about 2017). A note on the overall study: The immunoSEQ assay was reported to detect one in 200,000 T cells and to minimize multiplex PCR amplification bias. Valid reads per sample ranged from 0.6 x 10^7 to 1.6 x 10^7 across mouse and human samples. Repertoires of human naive CD4 T cells were used as a reference for TCR selection on multiple MHC II alleles and were compared against human-TCR-locus transgenic mice carrying single MHC II. The human cohort comprised three healthy volunteer blood donors, one aged 30 to 40, one aged 40 to 50 and one aged 60 to 69 at collection. Study-level results and caveats: On average, humans had more CDR3 deletions and insertions than mice, indicating greater exonuclease and TdT activity. iCHAO1 estimates gave humans the largest TCR beta repertoire, around 1.5 million clonotypes, attributed likely to selection by multiple MHC II molecules. Because human T cells were selected on six or seven MHC II alleles, repertoire diversity was not considered directly comparable between humans and mice. The lowest clonal inequality scores among all compared groups were observed in most of the three human donors.

V ends up 4 bases short and J 2 bases short, with an unmatched junction base count of 2. Sequences SGHRS (CDR1) and YFSETQ (CDR2) are obtained from the germline V gene. Taken from cysteine to phenylalanine, the CDR3 has 15 residues. Of the read, only the CDR3 DNA is kept; its 45 bases are in frame from base 1. The QIAGEN blood and tissue kit was used to extract genomic DNA from the sorted cells, and that DNA was then quantified on a NanoDrop 1000. Using multiplex PCR of genomic DNA, the immunoSEQ platform deep sequenced and quantified the TCR alpha and beta chains. From the authors' description of their analysis: Annotation of the TCR sequences relied on IMGT gene and region definitions. Out-of-frame rearrangements were taken as a proxy for the preselection repertoire and were compared with in-frame clonotypes. To estimate repertoire size, the study used the iCHAO1 estimator that comes with the immunoSEQ platform. A Gini index, which is based on the Lorenz curve, was applied to in-frame amino acid clonotypes to measure clonal inequality. Shared clonotypes were counted with the intersect function of the R package tcR, and similarity was scored with the Jaccard index. The R prcomp function was used without normalization to run principal component analysis of V, J and V-J usage frequencies. TCRdb stores this immuneACCESS table with in-frame sequences only. Part of the clones is absent; in the studies checked, under half of the shortfall reflects unresolved V genes, and no reason is known for the rest. V, J and clone size are taken as reported in that table, and D and trimming were inferred from the DNA itself. Here the sample has tens of thousands of clones; around 94% occur a single time. The leading ten clones occupy 15% to 20% of the sample.

Naive CD4 T cells, defined as CD45RO-negative and CD62L-positive, were isolated from PBMCs by fluorescence-activated cell sorting. About 53 ml of fresh peripheral blood was drawn per donor, and PBMCs were isolated by Ficoll density centrifugation. Cell sorting was carried out on a FACSAria III instrument, and a purity above 95% was achieved for all samples. Source material: naive CD4+ T cells from blood. Taken with the paper, the label for cell subset or site translates to: CD45RO-negative CD62L-positive naive CD4 T cells. The rearrangement combines TRBV5-1 with TRBJ2-1; 11 bases in the junction line up with TRBD1. The sequence derives from a person aged 60 to 70 in good health. The DNA sequence is as follows: TGCGCCAGCAGCGAGGGACAGGGGGCCTACAATGAGCAGTTCTTC. Translated, it gives CASSEGQGAYNEQFF.